These 31 T cell receptor beta chains came from one sample sequenced in a study of T cells after yellow fever vaccination (dated by TCRdb to about 2019). The treatment or condition label, read with the paper, signifies: live attenuated yellow fever vaccine strain. Library generation was performed with 5' RACE. The reads were generated on an Illumina HiSeq 2500. TCRdb trimmed the raw reads at Q25, called clones with MiXCR and kept productive beta chains. Under each unique CDR3 protein, matching rows form one entry showing the most common genes and DNA. The sample yields 500,000 to 650,000 distinct CDR3 sequences; less than 20% were counted once. The ten largest make up 17% of the sample. Specimen: PBMCs, collected about 5 days after the first yellow fever vaccination. Receptors originate from a man aged 18 to 29 who received the YFV17D yellow fever vaccine.

This clonotype has at least ten counts. The genes are TRBV27 and TRBJ1-4; D is possibly TRBD1 (6 bases). The CDR3 is 14 amino acids. V was trimmed by 8 bases and J by 2 bases, leaving 12 bases between them. CDR1 MNHEY and CDR2 SMNVEV come from the germline V gene (reference sequence). Here the CDR3 DNA reads TGTGCCAGCGGAACAGGGTATACTAATGAAAAACTGTTTTTT. Translation: CASGTGYTNEKLFF.

This clonotype was observed at least ten times. The gene calls are TRBV12-3 or TRBV12-4 and TRBJ2-7; D unresolved. Trimming pared 1 base from V and 3 bases from J, leaving 10 bases between. The CDR3 runs 14 residues. CDR3 in amino acids: CASSLGLINYEQYV. The CDR3 nucleotides are TGTGCCAGCAGTTTAGGGCTCATAAACTACGAGCAGTACGTC.

V is TRBV20-1 and J is TRBJ1-2; D call uncertain. This CDR3 region has 13 residues. Between the trimmed V and J ends, which lost 4 bases and 2 bases, there was a span of 11 bases. CDR1 and CDR2 from the germline V gene are DFQATT and SNEGSKA (reference sequence). The CDR3 reads CSANRDMNYGYTF. The CDR3 DNA sequence: TGCAGTGCTAACCGCGACATGAACTATGGCTACACCTTC.

The rearrangement uses TRBV4-3 and TRBJ2-1; D call uncertain. The CDR3 runs to 13 residues. Trimming cost V 0 bases and J 9 bases, with 9 bases left between them. CDR1 and CDR2 from the germline V gene are LGHNA and YSLEER. The CDR3 nucleotides read TGCGCCAGCAGCCAAGAGGTGGGCGGTGAGCAGTTCTTC. Translating it yields CASSQEVGGEQFF.

The chain combines TRBV11-2 with TRBJ1-1; D remains ambiguous. The CDR3 sequence is 13 residues long. V was pared by 1 base and J by 4 bases, with 7 bases between. CDR1 and CDR2 from the germline V gene are SGHAT and FQNNGV. This CDR3 reads CASSLGSLTEAFF. The DNA for the CDR3 is TGTGCCAGCAGCTTAGGGTCTCTCACTGAAGCTTTCTTT.

The V gene is TRBV5-8, the J gene TRBJ1-1, with 11 bases fitting TRBD1. The CDR3 spans 15 residues. V dropped 4 bases and J dropped 6; count of bases not matched to a gene: 8. Germline loops: CDR1 SGHTS, CDR2 YDEGEE. CDR3 nucleotide sequence: TGTGCCAGCAGCCAGGACAGGGGGCAAATCTCTGAAGCTTTCTTT. Amino acids: CASSQDRGQISEAFF.

This clonotype was picked up many times. The chain is built from TRBV9 and TRBJ1-4; D is perhaps TRBD1 (6 bases). The CDR3 length is 16 residues. Deletions cut 3 bases from V and 4 bases from J, with 16 bases between. Germline assignment: CDR1 SGDLS and CDR2 YYNGEE. The CDR3 region is CASSAQQGRGNEKLFF. Here the CDR3 DNA reads TGTGCCAGCAGCGCCCAACAGGGCCGGGGTAATGAAAAACTGTTTTTT.

This chain uses TRBV5-5 with TRBJ2-7, with unresolved D. The CDR3 totals 13 residues. V dropped 6 bases and J dropped 2 bases, with 12 bases sitting between them. Germline V CDR1 and CDR2: SGHKS, YYEKEE (reference sequence). CDR3 loop: CASKETAAYEQYF. As DNA, the CDR3 is TGTGCCAGCAAAGAGACGGCTGCCTACGAGCAGTACTTC.

The rearrangement joins TRBV7-9 to TRBJ2-2; D is uncertain. This CDR3 is 11 amino acids long. Trimming removed 8 bases from V and 5 bases from J, with 6 bases in between. Germline V lookup: CDR1 SEHNR, CDR2 FQNEAQ (reference sequence). Here the CDR3 reads CASESTGELFF. CDR3 nucleotides: TGTGCCAGCGAGTCAACCGGGGAGCTGTTTTTT.

This sequence joins TRBV28 and TRBJ1-5; D uncertain. Trimming removed 8 bases at V and 5 bases at J, with 16 bases between. Germline V gene lookup returns CDR1 MDHEN and CDR2 SYDVKM. This CDR3 has 14 residues. The CDR3 sequence is CASVSSPEDQPQHF. CDR3 bases: TGTGCCAGCGTCTCCTCCCCGGAGGATCAGCCCCAGCATTTT.

This clonotype appeared a few times. The V call is TRBV7-2, the J call TRBJ1-3; 8 bases line up with TRBD1. The J segment lost 4 bases and the V segment lost 7 bases, leaving 9 bases of the junction unmatched. Germline loops: CDR1 SGHTA, CDR2 FQGNSA. This CDR3 is built from 15 residues. Written as DNA, the CDR3 is TGTGCCAGCACCACAGCCAGGGGGCCAGGAAACACCATATATTTT. Translation: CASTTARGPGNTIYF.

This clonotype came up a few times. V and J are TRBV9 and TRBJ1-2; unclear D gene. Germline V lookup: CDR1 SGDLS, CDR2 YYNGEE. Trimming cost V 2 bases and J 1 base, with 15 bases left between them. The CDR3 totals 16 residues. CDR3 residues: CASSVSEAAFNYGYTF. For the CDR3, the DNA is TGTGCCAGCAGCGTGTCTGAGGCAGCTTTTAACTATGGCTACACCTTC.

This clonotype has at least ten counts. An end of the junction differs from the germline gene, which may be a read error. The gene calls are TRBV4-1 and TRBJ1-6; D ambiguous. Germline loops: CDR1 MGHRA, CDR2 YSYEKL. The CDR3 totals 15 residues. In DNA, the CDR3 is TGTGCCAGCTCTCAAGGGAGCTCCTATAATTCACCCCTCCACTTT. Its translation: CASSQGSSYNSPLHF.

This chain uses TRBV5-1 with TRBJ2-2; weak D call: TRBD1 (5 bases). Trimming pared 4 bases from V and 0 bases from J, leaving 13 bases between. Germline CDR1 is SGHRS and CDR2 is YFSETQ. The CDR3 consists of 16 residues. The CDR3 bases are TGCGCCAGCAGCCCTATGACAGCCGCGAACACCGGGGAGCTGTTTTTT. It translates to CASSPMTAANTGELFF.

V is TRBV4-3 and J is TRBJ2-1; TRBD2 matches 7 bases. The CDR3 extends over 18 amino acids. CDR1 is LGHNA, CDR2 YSLEER, per germline. Unmatched junction bases numbered 17, after V lost 0 bases and J lost 9 bases. CDR3 sequence (DNA): TGCGCCAGCAGCCAAGAGAGGCTGCTAGCGGCCAACGGAGGTGAGCAGTTCTTC. Translated, it gives CASSQERLLAANGGEQFF.

This clonotype has more than one count but fewer than ten. The CDR3 DNA is TGCGCCAGCAGCTTGGTAGGGGGCGCGGAATCCGAGCAGTACGTC. Protein sequence: CASSLVGGAESEQYV. The gene calls are TRBV5-1 and TRBJ2-7; TRBD1 matches at 7 bases. J gave up 6 bases and V 0 bases, and 9 bases lay outside the gene matches. The CDR3 length is 15 residues. Germline V gives CDR1 SGHRS, CDR2 YFSETQ.

This clonotype was seen only once. The chain uses TRBV12-3 or TRBV12-4 and TRBJ2-5; possible D gene TRBD1, 7 bases. The V and J ends lost 6 bases and 5 bases respectively, with 10 bases between them. This CDR3 has 12 amino acids. The CDR3 coding sequence is TGTGCCAGCAGGCGGGACAGCGAGACCCAGTACTTC. Protein product: CASRRDSETQYF.

This clonotype has more than one count but fewer than ten. This rearrangement joins TRBV5-1 to TRBJ2-5; 8 nucleotides match TRBD2. V lost 2 bases to trimming and J lost 2 bases; unmatched junction nucleotides: 8. This CDR3 is built from 16 residues. Germline V gene lookup returns CDR1 SGHRS and CDR2 YFSETQ. The CDR3, as DNA: TGCGCCAGCAGCTTATTGACGGGGGGGTCTCAAGAGACCCAGTACTTC. As protein: CASSLLTGGSQETQYF. Filled out from reference TRBV5-1 and TRBJ2-5, the complete variable domain reads KAGVTQTPRYLIKTRGQQVTLSCSPISGHRSVSWYQQTPGQGLQFLFEYFSETQRNKGNFPGRFSGRQFSNSRSEMNVSTLELGDSALYLCASSLLTGGSQETQYFGPGTRLLVL.

The chain combines TRBV4-2 with TRBJ2-7, with 10 bases fitting TRBD2. Looked up from germline, CDR1 is LGHNA and CDR2 is YNFKEQ. The CDR3 length is 15 residues. Trimming at V came to 4 bases and at J to 12 bases, leaving 15 bases not matched to a gene. This CDR3 is CASSPSVERGGRLYV. In DNA form, the CDR3 reads TGTGCCAGCAGCCCCTCTGTTGAGCGGGGGGGGCGACTGTACGTC.

V is TRBV2 and J is TRBJ1-1; weak D call: TRBD1 (6 bases). Germline loops: CDR1 SNHLY, CDR2 FYNNEI. CDR3 size: 12 residues. V was shortened by 7 bases and J by 5 bases, with 11 bases between the two germline ends. The CDR3 protein is CASTGDGTEAFF. Here the CDR3 DNA reads TGTGCCAGCACAGGGGACGGGACTGAAGCTTTCTTT.

In this sample, this clonotype turned up a few times. The chain links TRBV5-1 to TRBJ2-1, with 16 bases aligning to TRBD2. This CDR3 has 18 residues. The V gene end was trimmed by 3 bases and the J gene end by 8 bases; junction bases not matched to a gene: 11. CDR1 and CDR2 (germline): SGHRS, YFSETQ. CDR3 region: CASSSGLAGGDPWDEQFF. The CDR3 DNA follows: TGCGCCAGCAGCTCGGGACTAGCGGGGGGGGACCCTTGGGATGAGCAGTTCTTC.

DNA for the CDR3: TGTGCCATCAGTGAGTCTTGGGGTGGAAGTCAGCCCCAGCATTTT. This gives the protein CAISESWGGSQPQHF. The chain employs TRBV10-3 and TRBJ1-5; D gene uncertain. Looked up from germline, CDR1 is ENHRY and CDR2 is SYGVKD. The CDR3 length is 15 residues. V was shortened by 0 bases and J by 6 bases, with 12 bases between the two germline ends.

Details on this clonotype: This sequence may be a read error, since a much larger clone differs from it by one base. The chain couples TRBV5-1 to TRBJ1-1; D is ambiguous. This CDR3 has 15 amino acids. The germline CDR1 and CDR2 sequences are SGHRS and YFSETQ. Trimming took 0 bases from V and 1 from J, leaving 10 bases between them. The DNA of the CDR3 is TGCGCCAGCAGCTTGGTTGCACAGCCGAACACTGAAGCTTTCTTT. Residues: CASSLVAQPNTEAFF.

The rearrangement links TRBV11-2 to TRBJ2-7; either TRBD1 or TRBD2 may fit D (5 bases each). V was shortened by 2 bases and J by 3 bases, with 11 bases between the two germline ends. The CDR3 is made up of 14 amino acids. In germline, CDR1 is SGHAT, CDR2 FQNNGV. CDR3 in amino acids: CASSLTTGLYEQYF. The CDR3 region has the DNA TGTGCCAGCAGCTTAACCACGGGGCTCTACGAGCAGTACTTC.

This clonotype came up a few times. The genes are TRBV10-3 and TRBJ2-7; no clear D gene. Looked up from germline, CDR1 is ENHRY and CDR2 is SYGVKD. The CDR3 extends over 12 amino acids. Trimming pared 5 bases from V and 5 bases from J, leaving 10 bases between. In DNA form, the CDR3 reads TGTGCCATCAGTCATGATGGAGACGAGCAGTACTTC. Its translation is CAISHDGDEQYF.

V gene TRBV19 combines with J gene TRBJ2-7, with D possibly being TRBD1 or TRBD2 (5 bases each). The CDR3 covers 15 residues. Germline assignment: CDR1 LNHDA and CDR2 SQIVND (reference sequence). V lost 4 bases and J 0 bases, leaving 13 bases between the germline ends. The chain's CDR3 is CASSRDHGSSYEQYV. As DNA, the CDR3 is TGTGCCAGTAGTAGGGACCATGGGAGCTCCTACGAGCAGTACGTC.

The V call is TRBV9, the J call TRBJ2-3; TRBD2 agrees at 9 bases. The V segment lost 4 bases and the J segment 4 bases; nucleotides outside the gene matches: 10. From germline, CDR1 is SGDLS and CDR2 YYNGEE. The CDR3 is 16 residues long. CDR3 nucleotides: TGTGCCAGCAGCCTCCCTGGCGGGGGGGTATCAGATACGCAGTATTTT. Translating it yields CASSLPGGGVSDTQYF.

This clonotype was seen a few times. The J gene is TRBJ2-7, the V gene TRBV5-8, with D tentatively TRBD1 (6 bases). The CDR3 has 12 residues. Germline loops: CDR1 SGHTS, CDR2 YDEGEE. V was clipped by 9 bases and J by 3 bases, with 13 bases between them. The CDR3 nucleotides are TGTGCCACGAGGGGGACACGCTACGAGCAGTACTTC. It specifies CATRGTRYEQYF.

This clonotype was found a few times. CDR3 DNA sequence: TGTGCCAGCAGCTTGGGTCAGACCTTTCCTGGAAACACCATATATTTT. As protein: CASSLGQTFPGNTIYF. The chain employs TRBV5-5 and TRBJ1-3, with no clear D. Trimming left V 0 bases short and J 2 bases short, with 12 bases between. CDR3 size: 16 residues. CDR1 and CDR2 (germline): SGHKS, YYEKEE (reference sequence).

This clonotype was detected only a few times. The V and J genes are TRBV5-1 and TRBJ2-7, with 9 bases aligning to TRBD1. The CDR3 contains 15 residues. V dropped 4 bases and J dropped 1; count of bases not matched to a gene: 6. Per the germline V gene, CDR1 is SGHRS and CDR2 is YFSETQ. The CDR3 protein is CASSMAGTGSYEQYF. The CDR3 region has the DNA TGCGCCAGCAGCATGGCCGGGACAGGGTCCTACGAGCAGTACTTC.

This clonotype has just a few counts. Here the CDR3 DNA reads TGTGCCAGCAGCGGGGGACAGCGTTACAATGAGCAGTTCTTC. This gives the protein CASSGGQRYNEQFF. The V call is TRBV9, the J call TRBJ2-1; the match to TRBD1 covers 7 bases. The CDR3 is 14 residues long. Germline CDR1 is SGDLS and CDR2 is YYNGEE. V was clipped by 3 bases and J by 4 bases; unmatched bases: 4.